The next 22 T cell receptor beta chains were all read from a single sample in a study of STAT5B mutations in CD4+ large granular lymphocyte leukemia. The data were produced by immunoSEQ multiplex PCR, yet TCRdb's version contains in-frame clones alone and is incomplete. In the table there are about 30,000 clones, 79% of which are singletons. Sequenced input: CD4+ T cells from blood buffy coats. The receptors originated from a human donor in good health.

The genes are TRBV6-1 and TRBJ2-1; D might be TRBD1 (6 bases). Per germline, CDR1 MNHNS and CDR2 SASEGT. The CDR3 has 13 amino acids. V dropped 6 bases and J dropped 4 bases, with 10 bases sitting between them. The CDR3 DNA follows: TGTGCCAGCAGCCGACAGGAGTACAATGAGCAGTTCTTC. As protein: CASSRQEYNEQFF.

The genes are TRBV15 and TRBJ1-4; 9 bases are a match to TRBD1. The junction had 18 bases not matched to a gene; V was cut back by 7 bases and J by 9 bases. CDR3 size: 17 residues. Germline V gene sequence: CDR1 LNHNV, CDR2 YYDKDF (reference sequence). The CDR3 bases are TGTGCCACCAAGGGGAGGACAGGGGCCCGGCCGGAGCAAAAACTGTTTTTT. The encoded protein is CATKGRTGARPEQKLFF.

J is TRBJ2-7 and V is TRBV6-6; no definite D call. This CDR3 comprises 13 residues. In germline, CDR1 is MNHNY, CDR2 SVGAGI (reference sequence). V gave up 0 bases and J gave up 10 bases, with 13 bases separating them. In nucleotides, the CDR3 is TGTGCCAGCAGTTACTCGACACAGAGATTACAGTACTTC. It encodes CASSYSTQRLQYF.

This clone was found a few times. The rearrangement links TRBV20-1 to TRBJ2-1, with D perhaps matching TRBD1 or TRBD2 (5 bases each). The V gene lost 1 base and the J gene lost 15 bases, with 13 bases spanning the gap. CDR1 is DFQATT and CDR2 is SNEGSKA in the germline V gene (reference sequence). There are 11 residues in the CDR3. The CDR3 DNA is TGCAGTGCTAGAGCCGGGACCAAGGGGTTCTTC. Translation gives CSARAGTKGFF.

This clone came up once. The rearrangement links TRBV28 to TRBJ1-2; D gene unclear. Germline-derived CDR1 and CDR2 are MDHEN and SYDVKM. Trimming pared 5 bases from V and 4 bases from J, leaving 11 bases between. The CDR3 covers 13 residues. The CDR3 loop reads CASSLGQVYGYTF. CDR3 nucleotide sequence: TGTGCCAGCAGTCTCGGTCAGGTCTATGGCTACACCTTC.

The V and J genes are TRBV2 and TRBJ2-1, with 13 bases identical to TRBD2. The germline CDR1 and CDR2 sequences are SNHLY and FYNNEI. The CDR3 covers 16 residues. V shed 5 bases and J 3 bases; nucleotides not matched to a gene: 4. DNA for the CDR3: TGTGCCAGCAGTCGACTAGCGGGGGGTAGCTACAATGAGCAGTTCTTC. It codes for CASSRLAGGSYNEQFF.

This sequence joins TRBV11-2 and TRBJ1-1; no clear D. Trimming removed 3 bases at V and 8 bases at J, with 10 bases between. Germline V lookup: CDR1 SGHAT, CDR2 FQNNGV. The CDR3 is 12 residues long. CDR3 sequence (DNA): TGTGCCAGCAGCTTGAGGGTCAGGGAAGCTTTCTTT. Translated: CASSLRVREAFF.

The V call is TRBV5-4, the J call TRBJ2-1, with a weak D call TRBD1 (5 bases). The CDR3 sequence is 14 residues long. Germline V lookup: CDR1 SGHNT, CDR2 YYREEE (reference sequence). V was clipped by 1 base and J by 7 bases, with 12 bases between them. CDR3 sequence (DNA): TGTGCCAGCAGCTTGTCAGGGAAATCGAATGAGCAGTTCTTC. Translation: CASSLSGKSNEQFF.

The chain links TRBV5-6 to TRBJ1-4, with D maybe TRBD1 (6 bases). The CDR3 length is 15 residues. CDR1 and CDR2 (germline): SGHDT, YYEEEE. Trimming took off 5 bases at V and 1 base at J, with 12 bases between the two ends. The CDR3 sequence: CASSRDKGTNEKLFF. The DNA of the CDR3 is TGTGCCAGCAGTAGGGACAAGGGAACTAATGAAAAACTGTTTTTT. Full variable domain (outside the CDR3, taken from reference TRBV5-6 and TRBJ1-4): DAGVTQSPTHLIKTRGQQVTLRCSPKSGHDTVSWYQQALGQGPQFIFQYYEEEERQRGNFPDRFSGHQFPNYSSELNVNALLLGDSALYLCASSRDKGTNEKLFFGSGTQLSVL.

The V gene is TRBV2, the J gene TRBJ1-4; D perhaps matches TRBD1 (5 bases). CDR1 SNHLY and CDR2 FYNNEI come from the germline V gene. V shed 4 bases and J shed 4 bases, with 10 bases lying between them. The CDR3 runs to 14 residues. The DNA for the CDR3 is TGTGCCAGCAGTGTTGGGGGGGATAATGAAAAACTGTTTTTT. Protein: CASSVGGDNEKLFF.

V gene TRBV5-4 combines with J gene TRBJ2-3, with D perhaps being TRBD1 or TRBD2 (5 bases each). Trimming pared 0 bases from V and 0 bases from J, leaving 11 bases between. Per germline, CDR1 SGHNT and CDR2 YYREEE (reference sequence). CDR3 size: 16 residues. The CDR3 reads CASSLAGAPSTDTQYF. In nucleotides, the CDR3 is TGTGCCAGCAGCTTGGCCGGGGCTCCTAGCACAGATACGCAGTATTTT.

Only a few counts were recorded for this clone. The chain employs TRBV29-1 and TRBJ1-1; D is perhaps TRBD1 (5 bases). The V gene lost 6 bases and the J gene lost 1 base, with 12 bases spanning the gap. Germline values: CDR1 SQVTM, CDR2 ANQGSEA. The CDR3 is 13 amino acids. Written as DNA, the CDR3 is TGCAGCGTGGGGGAGCGGGGGAACACTGAAGCTTTCTTT. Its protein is CSVGERGNTEAFF.

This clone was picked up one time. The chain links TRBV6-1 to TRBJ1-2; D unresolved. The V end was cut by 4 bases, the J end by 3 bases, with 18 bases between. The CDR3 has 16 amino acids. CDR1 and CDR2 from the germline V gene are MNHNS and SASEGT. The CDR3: CASSGGWRDRHYGYTF. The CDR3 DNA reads TGTGCCAGCAGTGGAGGGTGGAGAGATCGTCACTATGGCTACACCTTC.

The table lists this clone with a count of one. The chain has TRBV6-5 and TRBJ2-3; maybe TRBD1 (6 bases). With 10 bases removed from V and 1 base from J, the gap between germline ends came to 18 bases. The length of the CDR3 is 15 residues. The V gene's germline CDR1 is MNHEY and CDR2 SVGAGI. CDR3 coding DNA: TGTGCCACTAGAGGGGGTTCGGGACGCACAGATACGCAGTATTTT. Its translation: CATRGGSGRTDTQYF.

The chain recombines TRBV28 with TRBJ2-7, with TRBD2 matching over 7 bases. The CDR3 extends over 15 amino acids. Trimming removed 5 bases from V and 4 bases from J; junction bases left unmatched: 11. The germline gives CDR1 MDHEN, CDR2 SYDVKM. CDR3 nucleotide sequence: TGTGCCAGCAGTCCCCCAGTCGCGGGGGTATACGAGCAGTACTTC. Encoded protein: CASSPPVAGVYEQYF.

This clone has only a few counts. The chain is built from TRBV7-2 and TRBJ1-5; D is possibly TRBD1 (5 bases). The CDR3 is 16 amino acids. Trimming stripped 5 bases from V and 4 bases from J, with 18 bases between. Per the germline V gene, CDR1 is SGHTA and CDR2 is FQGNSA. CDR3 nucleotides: TGTGCCAGCAGCCCAAGAGGGGTATTGTCGAATCAGCCCCAGCATTTT. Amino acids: CASSPRGVLSNQPQHF. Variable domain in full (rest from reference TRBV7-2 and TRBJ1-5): GAGVSQSPSNKVTEKGKDVELRCDPISGHTALYWYRQSLGQGLEFLIYFQGNSAPDKSGLPSDRFSAERTGGSVSTLTIQRTQQEDSAVYLCASSPRGVLSNQPQHFGDGTRLSIL.

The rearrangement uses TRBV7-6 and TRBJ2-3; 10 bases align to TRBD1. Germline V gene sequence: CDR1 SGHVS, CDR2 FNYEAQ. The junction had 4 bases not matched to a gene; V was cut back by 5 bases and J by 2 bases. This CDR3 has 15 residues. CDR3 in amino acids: CASSRDRGNTDTQYF. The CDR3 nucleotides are TGTGCCAGCAGCCGGGACAGGGGTAACACAGATACGCAGTATTTT.

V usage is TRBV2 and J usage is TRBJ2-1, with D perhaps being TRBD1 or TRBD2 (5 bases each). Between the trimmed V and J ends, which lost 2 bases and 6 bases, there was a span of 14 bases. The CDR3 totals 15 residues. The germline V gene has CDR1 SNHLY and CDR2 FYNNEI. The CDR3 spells CASSERRVGRNEQFF. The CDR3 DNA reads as TGTGCCAGCAGTGAAAGGCGGGTGGGGCGCAATGAGCAGTTCTTC. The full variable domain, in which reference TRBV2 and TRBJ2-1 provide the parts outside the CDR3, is EPEVTQTPSHQVTQMGQEVILRCVPISNHLYFYWYRQILGQKVEFLVSFYNNEISEKSEIFDDQFSVERPDGSNFTLKIRSTKLEDSAMYFCASSERRVGRNEQFFGPGTRLTVL.

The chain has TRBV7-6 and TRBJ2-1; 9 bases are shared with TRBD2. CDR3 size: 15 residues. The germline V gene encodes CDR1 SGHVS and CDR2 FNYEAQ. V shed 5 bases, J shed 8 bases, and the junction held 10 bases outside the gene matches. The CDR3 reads CASSLGTSPQYEQFF. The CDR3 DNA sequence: TGTGCCAGCAGCCTCGGGACTAGCCCACAGTATGAGCAGTTCTTC.

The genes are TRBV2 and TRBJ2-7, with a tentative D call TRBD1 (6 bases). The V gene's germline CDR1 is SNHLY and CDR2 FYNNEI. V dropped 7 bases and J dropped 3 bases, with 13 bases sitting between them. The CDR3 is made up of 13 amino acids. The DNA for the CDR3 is TGTGCCAGCACCAGGGACACCCTCTACGAGCAGTACTTC. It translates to CASTRDTLYEQYF.

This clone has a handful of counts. DNA of the CDR3: TGTGCCAGCAGCCGGGGGGTTAGCAATCAGCCCCAGCATTTT. Protein: CASSRGVSNQPQHF. The chain recombines TRBV7-2 with TRBJ1-5; perhaps TRBD1 as D (5 bases). V shed 5 bases and J shed 0 bases, with 8 bases lying between them. This CDR3 contains 14 residues. CDR1 and CDR2 from the germline V gene are SGHTA and FQGNSA. The full variable domain, its missing parts supplied by reference TRBV7-2 and TRBJ1-5, is GAGVSQSPSNKVTEKGKDVELRCDPISGHTALYWYRQSLGQGLEFLIYFQGNSAPDKSGLPSDRFSAERTGGSVSTLTIQRTQQEDSAVYLCASSRGVSNQPQHFGDGTRLSIL.

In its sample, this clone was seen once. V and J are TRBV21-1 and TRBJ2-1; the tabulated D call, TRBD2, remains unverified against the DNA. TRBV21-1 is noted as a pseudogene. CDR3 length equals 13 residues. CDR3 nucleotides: TGTGCCAGCAGCCACGGGGGGGACAATGAGCAGTTCTTC. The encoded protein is CASSHGGDNEQFF.